This T cell receptor (beta chain) came from a study of blood T cell repertoires in COVID-19. The protocol was immunoSEQ multiplex PCR, while the TCRdb copy is restricted to in-frame clones and leaves out a portion. The sample has around 130,000 clones, 80% to 90% seen once. From germline, CDR1 is SNHLY and CDR2 FYNNEI. The CDR3 sequence is 11 residues long. V was clipped by 7 bases and J by 5 bases; unmatched bases: 0. The TCR was taken from a man between 70 and 80 years old with active or convalescent COVID-19. The sequencing input was peripheral blood. The rearrangement joins TRBV2 to TRBJ2-5; 8 bases fit TRBD1. In nucleotides, the CDR3 is TGTGCCAGCAACAGGGGGGAGACCCAGTACTTC. Translating gives CASNRGETQYF.